A single sample is the source of the 17 T cell receptor beta chains below, sequenced in a study of blood T cell repertoires in COVID-19. Clones were read by immunoSEQ multiplex PCR, and TCRdb kept only the in-frame ones, dropping some. The table records 85,000 to 95,000 clones, less than 80% of them present only once. The sequenced material came from peripheral blood. These receptor sequences come from a woman of 80 years or more with acute or convalescent COVID-19.

The CDR3 sequence is CASSPPDTKLAFF. CDR3 DNA sequence: TGTGCCAGCAGTCCCCCGGATACTAAATTAGCTTTCTTT. This chain uses TRBV6-2 or TRBV6-3 with TRBJ1-1; D gene uncertain. Germline CDR1 MNHEY, CDR2 SVGEGT. CDR3 size: 13 residues. Trimming stripped 5 bases from V and 10 bases from J, with 17 bases between.

The chain is built from TRBV4-2 and TRBJ2-1, with 11 bases lining up with TRBD2. The germline V gene encodes CDR1 LGHNA and CDR2 YNFKEQ. Trimming cost V 2 bases and J 4 bases; bases outside gene matches: 4. The CDR3 is 16 amino acids. CDR3 amino acids: CASSQTSSGGYNEQFF. CDR3 nucleotide sequence: TGTGCCAGCAGCCAAACTTCTAGCGGGGGGTACAATGAGCAGTTCTTC.

The V call is TRBV10-3, the J call TRBJ1-2, with D unresolved. This CDR3 has 15 residues. Germline V gene data show CDR1 as ENHRY and CDR2 as SYGVKD. Trimming pared 3 bases from V and 3 bases from J, leaving 14 bases between. The CDR3 bases are TGTGCCATCAGTGACGCAATATGGCTTTACTATGGCTACACCTTC. It encodes CAISDAIWLYYGYTF.

The count of this clone is one. This chain uses TRBV20-1 with TRBJ1-4; the D is unclear. Germline CDR1 reads DFQATT; CDR2 reads SNEGSKA (reference sequence). Trimming shortened V by 4 bases and J by 7 bases, and 7 bases separated the two germline ends. The CDR3 is 11 amino acids. The CDR3 region is CSATPGEKLFF. Here the CDR3 DNA reads TGCAGTGCTACACCGGGTGAAAAACTGTTTTTT.

The rearrangement uses TRBV6-2 or TRBV6-3 and TRBJ2-7; TRBD1 matches at 9 bases. The CDR3 covers 15 residues. Trimming took 6 bases from V and 3 from J; bases not matched to a gene: 9. CDR1 MNHEY and CDR2 SVGEGT come from the germline V gene. The CDR3 nucleotides read TGTGCCAGCAGCTCGGGACAGGGTGCGTTCTACGAGCAGTACTTC. This encodes CASSSGQGAFYEQYF.

This chain connects TRBV6-1 to TRBJ1-4; TRBD1 aligns across 7 bases. Germline trimming cut 2 bases from V and 11 bases from J; bases unmatched to any gene: 8. Germline CDR1 is MNHNS and CDR2 is SASEGT. This CDR3 is 14 amino acids long. The DNA for the CDR3 is TGTGCCAGCAGTGAACAAAGACCAGGGGGGAAACTGTTTTTT. Translated, it gives CASSEQRPGGKLFF.

The rearrangement uses TRBV2 and TRBJ2-3; 11 nucleotides align to TRBD2. Germline V CDR1 and CDR2: SNHLY, FYNNEI. The CDR3 runs 14 residues. Unmatched junction bases numbered 1, after V lost 0 bases and J lost 8 bases. The CDR3, as DNA: TGTGCCAGCAGTGAAGCTAGCGGGGGGGTTACGCAGTATTTT. As protein: CASSEASGGVTQYF.

The chain recombines TRBV19 with TRBJ1-4; tentative D call: TRBD1 (5 bases). The germline V gene encodes CDR1 LNHDA and CDR2 SQIVND (reference sequence). There are 11 residues in the CDR3. With 7 bases removed from V and 5 bases from J, the gap between germline ends came to 5 bases. In DNA form, the CDR3 reads TGTGCCAGTAACAGGAATGAAAAACTGTTTTTT. Amino acid sequence: CASNRNEKLFF.

V and J are TRBV4-1 and TRBJ1-2; 9 nucleotides align to TRBD1. With V trimmed by 3 bases and J by 6 bases, 2 bases remained unmatched. The CDR3 contains 13 residues. Germline CDR1 is MGHRA and CDR2 is YSYEKL. CDR3 loop: CASSQRTGDGYTF. CDR3 nucleotide sequence: TGCGCCAGCAGCCAGAGGACAGGGGATGGCTACACCTTC.

This sequence joins TRBV21-1 and TRBJ2-1; the table assigns TRBD2, which was not confirmed against the DNA. TRBV21-1 is a documented pseudogene. The CDR3 covers 15 residues. The CDR3 sequence: CASSKAEGREHEQFF. CDR3 bases: TGTGCCAGCAGCAAAGCCGAGGGCCGCGAGCATGAGCAGTTCTTC.

The V call is TRBV2, the J call TRBJ1-2; TRBD1 agrees at 8 bases. Germline V gene lookup returns CDR1 SNHLY and CDR2 FYNNEI. V shed 3 bases and J 0 bases; nucleotides not matched to a gene: 6. The CDR3 covers 16 residues. The CDR3 is CASSDGTGASNYGYTF. CDR3 DNA sequence: TGTGCCAGCAGTGACGGGACAGGAGCTTCTAACTATGGCTACACCTTC.

The genes are TRBV19 and TRBJ1-1; possibly TRBD1 for D (6 bases). V lost 1 base and J lost 5, with 14 bases in between. Germline-derived CDR1 and CDR2 are LNHDA and SQIVND (reference sequence). The CDR3 is made up of 15 amino acids. The CDR3 here is CASSIGSQGWTEAFF. The CDR3 region has the DNA TGTGCCAGTAGTATAGGTTCACAGGGTTGGACTGAAGCTTTCTTT.

This sequence joins TRBV27 and TRBJ2-7, with D perhaps matching TRBD1 (6 bases). Between the trimmed V and J ends, which lost 3 bases and 5 bases, there was a span of 14 bases. The CDR3 totals 14 residues. Germline V lookup: CDR1 MNHEY, CDR2 SMNVEV (reference sequence). The CDR3 nucleotides are TGTGCCAGCAGTTTCAGTCAGGGGACCCACGAGCAGTACTTC. It is translated as CASSFSQGTHEQYF.

The chain employs TRBV5-1 and TRBJ1-4, with a possible D match to TRBD1 (6 bases). Germline CDR1 reads SGHRS; CDR2 reads YFSETQ. Trimming pared 0 bases from V and 7 bases from J, leaving 7 bases between. CDR3 length: 13 amino acids. The CDR3 loop reads CASSLGGGEKLFF. As DNA, the CDR3 is TGCGCCAGCAGCTTGGGAGGGGGTGAAAAACTGTTTTTT.

This clone is a singleton in its sample. The chain couples TRBV7-2 to TRBJ1-4, with unresolved D. CDR3 length equals 15 residues. With 3 bases removed from V and 0 bases from J, the gap between germline ends came to 8 bases. CDR1 SGHTA and CDR2 FQGNSA come from the germline V gene. CDR3 in amino acids: CASSFTRTTNEKLFF. The CDR3 DNA reads as TGTGCCAGCAGCTTCACGCGTACAACTAATGAAAAACTGTTTTTT.

This clone was found once. The chain combines TRBV9 with TRBJ2-7; a possible D gene is TRBD2 (6 bases). The CDR3 length is 15 residues. Trimming took 0 bases from V and 6 from J, leaving 16 bases between them. The germline gives CDR1 SGDLS, CDR2 YYNGEE. Here the CDR3 DNA reads TGTGCCAGCAGCGTAGTGGGGGGACTGGGGACCGAGCAGTACTTC. Translation: CASSVVGGLGTEQYF.

The chain's CDR3 is CASSLGAPAEGTEAFF. The CDR3 DNA reads TGTGCCAGCAGCTTAGGGGCACCCGCGGAGGGTACTGAAGCTTTCTTT. The gene calls are TRBV7-8 and TRBJ1-1; no definite D call. Between the trimmed V and J ends, which lost 1 base and 5 bases, there was a span of 17 bases. Germline CDR1 is SGHVS and CDR2 is FQNEAQ. CDR3 length: 16 amino acids.